This T cell receptor (beta chain) stems from a study of T cell responses to AZD1222 COVID-19 vaccine. About this clone itself: Its antigen is not known.

The protocol was immunoSEQ multiplex PCR, while the TCRdb copy is restricted to in-frame clones and leaves out a portion. Among about 170,000 clones, 75% to 90% were seen once, and the ten largest hold 2.6%. Study outcomes and limitations: Most donors were white British and more were female, and clonal diversity was possibly underestimated. All repertoire sampling was performed exclusively after the peak T cell response. Unmutated variant regions are reportedly the target of nearly half of TCRs that are spike-specific. Following two doses of AZD1222, Spike-specific TCR breadth and depth rose.

Looked up from germline, CDR1 is SGHRS and CDR2 is YFSETQ. J lost 2 bases, V lost 5 bases, and 7 bases had no gene match. The CDR3 runs 16 residues. This receptor was taken from an adult in good health. The chain is built from TRBV5-1 and TRBJ2-3; 11 bases match TRBD2. The sequencing here drew on peripheral blood, taken on day 0 of AZD1222 vaccination. The CDR3 reads CASRSGTSGNTDTQYF. CDR3 nucleotides: TGCGCCAGCAGGTCCGGGACTAGCGGAAACACAGATACGCAGTATTTT.